The clone carrying this TCR beta chain appeared a few times. Between the trimmed V and J ends, which lost 3 bases and 3 bases, there was a span of 24 bases. CDR1 and CDR2 (germline): DFQATT, SNEGSKA (reference sequence). The length of the CDR3 is 18 residues. Alongside a J-beta primer mix, a sample-barcoded 5' primer served in a second PCR lasting about 7 to 12 cycles. TCRdb recomputed calls from the 5' RACE reads with MiXCR, one row per CDR3 protein. The sample records over 450,000 distinct CDR3 sequences, nearly 25% being singletons. The sample belongs to a study of blood T cells in healthy people across ages. In addition, the sample was reused for a study of T cells of mothers and their children. That source adds: Maternal samples each gave over 9.5 million TCR beta CDR3 reads, and child samples several million each.

The J gene is TRBJ2-1, the V gene TRBV20-1; a weak D match, TRBD1 (7 bases). The clonotype comes from a boy between 10 and 17 years old in good health. Material: blood. The CDR3 loop reads CSASETGRRGLDYNEQFF. CDR3 sequence (DNA): TGCAGTGCTAGTGAAACCGGCCGGAGGGGGCTGGACTACAATGAGCAGTTCTTC.